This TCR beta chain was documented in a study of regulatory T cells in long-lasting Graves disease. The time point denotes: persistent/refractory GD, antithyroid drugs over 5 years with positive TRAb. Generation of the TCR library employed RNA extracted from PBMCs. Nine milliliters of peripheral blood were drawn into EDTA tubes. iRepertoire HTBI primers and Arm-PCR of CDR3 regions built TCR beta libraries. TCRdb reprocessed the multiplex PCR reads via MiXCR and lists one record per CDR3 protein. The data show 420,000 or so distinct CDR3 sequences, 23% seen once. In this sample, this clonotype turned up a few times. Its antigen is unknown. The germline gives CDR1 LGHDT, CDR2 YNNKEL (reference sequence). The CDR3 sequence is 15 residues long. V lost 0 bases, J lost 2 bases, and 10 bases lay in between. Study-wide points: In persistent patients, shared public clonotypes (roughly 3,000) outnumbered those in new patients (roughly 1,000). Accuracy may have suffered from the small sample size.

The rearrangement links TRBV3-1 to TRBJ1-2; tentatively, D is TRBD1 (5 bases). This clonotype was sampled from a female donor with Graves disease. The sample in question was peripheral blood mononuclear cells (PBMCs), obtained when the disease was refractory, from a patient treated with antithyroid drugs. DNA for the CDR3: TGTGCCAGCAGCCAAGATGGGACCCAAAACTATGGCTACACCTTC. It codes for CASSQDGTQNYGYTF.